The clone carrying this TCR beta chain was seen just once. These data are taken from a study of blood T cell repertoires in COVID-19. Study-wide context: Researchers got acute and convalescent COVID-19 samples from the United States, Italy and Spain.

Per the original data handling: The assay estimated nucleated cells by amplifying reference gene primers. Sequencing was performed with immunoSEQ multiplex PCR; in TCRdb, only in-frame clones are kept and a portion is missing. V and J calls and clone size follow that table, whereas D and trimming were derived from the DNA. The sample consists of 200,000 to 250,000 clones, about 94% of them appearing once. The CDR3 length is 16 residues. After removal of 5 bases from V and 2 bases from J, the junction contained 9 bases not matched to a gene. Germline CDR1 reads LNHDA; CDR2 reads SQIVND (reference sequence). Those enrolled in Seattle joined during active infection and were followed longitudinally afterward.

Source material: peripheral blood. V usage is TRBV19 and J usage is TRBJ2-7; TRBD2 matches 10 bases. This receptor was taken from a man in his fifties or sixties with COVID-19, enrolled during active disease. CDR3 in DNA: TGTGCCAGTAGTCCTATGACTAGCGGGTTTACCTACGAGCAGTACTTC. The encoded protein is CASSPMTSGFTYEQYF.